Presented here are 6 T cell receptor beta chains from one specimen sequenced in a study of T cell responses to AZD1222 COVID-19 vaccine. Libraries were prepared by immunoSEQ multiplex PCR; TCRdb keeps only in-frame clonotypes and omits some of them. Found here are some 63,000 clones, 89% of them singletons; the top ten hold 6% to 7.5%. The specimen comprised peripheral blood, sampled 28 days after the second AZD1222 dose. Every receptor here comes from an adult who received the AZD1222 COVID-19 vaccine.

This chain links TRBV27 with TRBJ2-7; TRBD2 matches at 11 bases. The CDR3 spans 15 residues. CDR1 MNHEY and CDR2 SMNVEV come from the germline V gene (reference sequence). J lost 3 bases, V lost 8 bases, and 9 bases had no gene match. The CDR3 coding sequence is TGTGCCAGCTCCACCGTTACTAGCGGGAGCTACGAGCAGTACTTC. It codes for CASSTVTSGSYEQYF.

This chain joins TRBV9 and TRBJ2-3; D is unresolved. The length of the CDR3 is 14 residues. Germline-derived CDR1 and CDR2 are SGDLS and YYNGEE. V was cut by 3 bases and J by 0 bases, with 8 bases left in between. CDR3 DNA sequence: TGTGCCAGCAGCGCCCCCCCTAGCACAGATACGCAGTATTTT. Amino acid sequence: CASSAPPSTDTQYF.

The sample holds one count of this clone. J is TRBJ1-1 and V is TRBV29-1, with unresolved D. Germline CDR1 is SQVTM and CDR2 is ANQGSEA. This CDR3 has 11 amino acids. V was shortened by 6 bases and J by 3 bases, with 8 bases between the two germline ends. CDR3 DNA sequence: TGCAGCGTAGGTGGGCACACTGAAGCTTTCTTT. Translation gives CSVGGHTEAFF.

The chain employs TRBV7-8 and TRBJ2-1; 8 bases fit TRBD2. The CDR3 runs to 14 residues. The germline gives CDR1 SGHVS, CDR2 FQNEAQ. V trimming: 3 bases; J trimming: 7 bases; junction bases outside the gene matches: 5. This CDR3 reads CASSLSGSKNEQFF. The CDR3 DNA follows: TGTGCCAGCAGCTTGAGCGGGAGTAAGAATGAGCAGTTCTTC.

This sequence joins TRBV5-1 and TRBJ2-2, with 7 bases that match TRBD2. The CDR3 is made up of 15 amino acids. J lost 3 bases, V lost 1 base, and 3 bases had no gene match. Germline-derived CDR1 and CDR2 are SGHRS and YFSETQ. CDR3 amino acids: CASSLSSGDTGELFF. CDR3 DNA sequence: TGCGCCAGCAGCTTGTCGAGCGGGGACACCGGGGAGCTGTTTTTT.

The chain is built from TRBV28 and TRBJ2-1, with 10 bases fitting TRBD1. CDR3 length: 15 residues. Germline V gene lookup returns CDR1 MDHEN and CDR2 SYDVKM. V trimming: 5 bases; J trimming: 7 bases; junction bases outside the gene matches: 8. DNA of the CDR3: TGTGCCAGCAGTCGGCCCGGGACAGGGGTGAATGAGCAGTTCTTC. Translating gives CASSRPGTGVNEQFF. Combining the CDR3 with reference TRBV28 and TRBJ2-1 gives the whole variable domain DVKVTQSSRYLVKRTGEKVFLECVQDMDHENMFWYRQDPGLGLRLIYFSYDVKMKEKGDIPEGYSVSREKKERFSLILESASTNQTSMYLCASSRPGTGVNEQFFGPGTRLTVL.